This entry lists 22 T cell receptor beta chains sequenced from one sample in a study of CD8 T cells in Susac syndrome. Random hexamers were used to reverse transcribe the RNA input (about 0.5 to 1 ug). TCRdb recomputed calls from the immunoSEQ multiplex PCR reads with MiXCR, one row per CDR3 protein. The profile covers approximately 210,000 distinct CDR3 sequences, with approximately 94% appearing a single time and over 0.15% taken by the ten largest. Sequencing input: CD4+ T cells from PBMCs. The receptors derive from a human donor with Susac syndrome.

The V call is TRBV29-1, the J call TRBJ2-2; D not resolved. The germline V gene has CDR1 SQVTM and CDR2 ANQGSEA. Trimming removed 7 bases from V and 5 bases from J, with 5 bases in between. The CDR3 extends over 10 amino acids. CDR3 in DNA: TGCAGCGCCTATACCGGGGAGCTGTTTTTT. Its translation is CSAYTGELFF.

The V and J genes are TRBV20-1 and TRBJ1-1, with unresolved D. This CDR3 comprises 13 residues. V shed 3 bases and J shed 1 base, with 9 bases lying between them. Germline V gene lookup returns CDR1 DFQATT and CDR2 SNEGSKA (reference sequence). CDR3 sequence (DNA): TGCAGTGCTAGGGAAGCAGCGAACACTGAAGCTTTCTTT. Protein: CSAREAANTEAFF.

This sequence joins TRBV9 and TRBJ1-1, with D possibly being TRBD1 (6 bases). The CDR3 covers 15 residues. V was clipped by 0 bases and J by 1 base, with 10 bases between them. In germline, CDR1 is SGDLS, CDR2 YYNGEE. The CDR3 region is CASSVGLGGNTEAFF. Here the CDR3 DNA reads TGTGCCAGCAGCGTAGGCTTAGGGGGGAACACTGAAGCTTTCTTT.

V usage is TRBV12-3 or TRBV12-4 and J usage is TRBJ2-5, with 10 bases fitting TRBD1. The CDR3 spans 14 residues. With V trimmed by 5 bases and J by 2 bases, 2 bases remained unmatched. CDR3 coding DNA: TGTGCCAGCAGTGACAGGGGGCAACAAGAGACCCAGTACTTC. Protein: CASSDRGQQETQYF.

This chain joins TRBV14 and TRBJ1-1; D is undetermined. CDR3 size: 13 residues. Germline values: CDR1 SGHDN, CDR2 FVKESK. V was clipped by 4 bases and J by 3 bases, with 9 bases between them. CDR3 DNA sequence: TGTGCCAGCAGCCTGTACCTGGACACTGAAGCTTTCTTT. Translated: CASSLYLDTEAFF.

V gene TRBV6-2 or TRBV6-3 combines with J gene TRBJ1-6, with 8 bases lining up with TRBD1. Germline CDR1 and CDR2: MNHEY and SVGEGT. After removal of 6 bases from V and 7 bases from J, the junction contained 11 bases not matched to a gene. The CDR3 loop spans 16 amino acids. The CDR3 loop is CASRGQGRSNNSPLHF. CDR3 sequence (DNA): TGTGCCAGCAGAGGACAGGGAAGATCGAACAATTCACCCCTCCACTTT.

This chain links TRBV10-3 with TRBJ1-2, with 9 bases that match TRBD1. The CDR3 consists of 14 residues. V trimming: 7 bases; J trimming: 8 bases; junction bases outside the gene matches: 11. Per the germline V gene, CDR1 is ENHRY and CDR2 is SYGVKD. CDR3: CAITRTGVSGGYTF. CDR3 sequence (DNA): TGTGCCATCACTAGGACAGGGGTCTCGGGCGGCTACACCTTC.

V is TRBV30 and J is TRBJ1-3; D might be TRBD1 (5 bases). The V gene lost 0 bases and the J gene lost 2 bases, with 11 bases spanning the gap. Looked up from germline, CDR1 is GTSNPN and CDR2 is SVGIG (reference sequence). There are 15 residues in the CDR3. The CDR3 loop is CAWSVGEEPGNTIYF. CDR3 sequence (DNA): TGTGCCTGGAGTGTAGGGGAGGAACCTGGAAACACCATATATTTT.

This chain connects TRBV29-1 to TRBJ2-7, with a possible D match to TRBD2 (5 bases). Germline V gives CDR1 SQVTM, CDR2 ANQGSEA. Trimming left V 4 bases short and J 6 bases short, with 13 bases between. This CDR3 spans 12 amino acids. The CDR3: CSVGASTGEQYF. The CDR3 DNA reads TGCAGCGTTGGGGCTAGCACGGGCGAGCAGTACTTC.

The chain couples TRBV12-3 or TRBV12-4 to TRBJ2-2; D is ambiguous. Deletions cut 4 bases from V and 5 bases from J, with 17 bases between. The CDR3 has 16 residues. The CDR3 loop reads CASSSRTLLRTGELFF. The CDR3 DNA reads as TGTGCCAGCAGTTCCCGGACCCTCCTGCGGACCGGGGAGCTGTTTTTT.

The CDR3 DNA reads as TGCAGTGCCAATCTTCGCTACGGTCAGGCGGACAATGAGCAGTTCTTC. Amino acid sequence: CSANLRYGQADNEQFF. This rearrangement joins TRBV20-1 to TRBJ2-1; no firm D call. This CDR3 has 16 amino acids. The germline CDR1 and CDR2 sequences are DFQATT and SNEGSKA (reference sequence). Deletions cut 6 bases from V and 5 bases from J, with 23 bases between.

This clonotype was counted a single time. The chain recombines TRBV20-1 with TRBJ2-3, with TRBD2 identical over 11 bases. The CDR3 covers 18 residues. With 3 bases clipped from V and 1 base from J, the junction kept 12 bases outside the gene matches. Per germline, CDR1 DFQATT and CDR2 SNEGSKA (reference sequence). This chain's CDR3 is CSARGASGGLTRTDTQYF. CDR3 nucleotide sequence: TGCAGTGCTAGGGGGGCTAGCGGGGGGCTTACCCGCACAGATACGCAGTATTTT.

This chain links TRBV7-3 with TRBJ1-1; 7 positions match TRBD1. V dropped 5 bases and J dropped 1; count of bases not matched to a gene: 7. CDR1 SGHTA and CDR2 FQGTGA come from the germline V gene. This CDR3 spans 15 amino acids. CDR3 coding DNA: TGTGCCAGCAGCCCCTATGGGGACAGGAACACTGAAGCTTTCTTT. It yields the protein CASSPYGDRNTEAFF.

The V and J genes are TRBV15 and TRBJ2-4, with 7 positions matching TRBD2. With 8 bases clipped from V and 8 bases from J, the junction kept 3 bases outside the gene matches. Germline-derived CDR1 and CDR2 are LNHNV and YYDKDF (reference sequence). The CDR3 runs 11 residues. CDR3: CATGGRDIQYF. The CDR3 DNA is TGTGCCACCGGGGGGAGGGACATTCAGTACTTC.

The chain is built from TRBV30 and TRBJ2-7; D remains ambiguous. The CDR3 length is 14 residues. The germline V gene encodes CDR1 GTSNPN and CDR2 SVGIG (reference sequence). V was shortened by 2 bases and J by 5 bases, with 16 bases between the two germline ends. Written as DNA, the CDR3 is TGTGCCTGGAGTACCGACGGTCGTGTGGACGAGCAGTACTTC. It yields the protein CAWSTDGRVDEQYF. Filled out from reference TRBV30 and TRBJ2-7, the complete variable domain reads SQTIHQWPATLVQPVGSPLSLECTVEGTSNPNLYWYRQAAGRGLQLLFYSVGIGQISSEVPQNLSASRPQDRQFILSSKKLLLSDSGFYLCAWSTDGRVDEQYFGPGTRLTVT.

This sequence joins TRBV29-1 and TRBJ2-1; D is uncertain. This CDR3 spans 14 amino acids. Germline loops: CDR1 SQVTM, CDR2 ANQGSEA. The CDR3 DNA reads as TGCAGTTACTACGACCGGATGGGTTACAATGAGCAGTTCTTC. This translates into CSYYDRMGYNEQFF.

This rearrangement joins TRBV20-1 to TRBJ1-6, with D unresolved. Germline V CDR1 and CDR2: DFQATT, SNEGSKA (reference sequence). This CDR3 contains 13 residues. The V end lost 6 bases, the J end lost 8 bases, and 14 bases lay between the germline ends. The CDR3 DNA follows: TGCAGTGCCACGACTAATTTGGATTCACCCCTCCACTTT. Amino acid sequence: CSATTNLDSPLHF.

This chain uses TRBV28 with TRBJ1-1; D is unclear. Germline assignment: CDR1 MDHEN and CDR2 SYDVKM. V was pared by 4 bases and J by 3 bases, with 9 bases between. The CDR3 sequence is 13 residues long. This CDR3 reads CASSSGEHTEAFF. The CDR3 DNA follows: TGTGCCAGCAGTTCTGGGGAGCACACTGAAGCTTTCTTT.

This chain connects TRBV5-1 to TRBJ1-6, with D possibly matching TRBD1 (6 bases). Between the trimmed V and J ends, which lost 3 bases and 7 bases, there was a span of 14 bases. Germline V gene data show CDR1 as SGHRS and CDR2 as YFSETQ. This CDR3 has 15 residues. As DNA, the CDR3 is TGCGCCAGCAGCTCTACAGGACAGACAAATTCACCCCTCCACTTT. Amino acid sequence: CASSSTGQTNSPLHF.

The V call is TRBV20-1, the J call TRBJ1-6, with TRBD1 identical over 9 bases. This CDR3 region has 15 residues. The germline V gene encodes CDR1 DFQATT and CDR2 SNEGSKA (reference sequence). The junction had 13 bases not matched to a gene; V was cut back by 6 bases and J by 10 bases. The CDR3 region has the DNA TGCAGTGCCAATTCCGGGACAGGGAGGAACTCACCCCTCCACTTT. Protein product: CSANSGTGRNSPLHF.

The chain recombines TRBV7-9 with TRBJ1-1, with unresolved D. There are 13 residues in the CDR3. From germline, CDR1 is SEHNR and CDR2 FQNEAQ (reference sequence). V was trimmed by 5 bases and J by 7 bases, leaving 14 bases between them. CDR3 loop: CASSRTTGDEAFF. The CDR3 DNA follows: TGTGCCAGCAGCCGGACCACGGGAGATGAAGCTTTCTTT. The full variable domain, in which reference TRBV7-9 and TRBJ1-1 provide the parts outside the CDR3, is DTGVSQNPRHKITKRGQNVTFRCDPISEHNRLYWYRQTLGQGPEFLTYFQNEAQLEKSRLLSDRFSAERPKGSFSTLEIQRTEQGDSAMYLCASSRTTGDEAFFGQGTRLTVV.

The chain links TRBV12-3 or TRBV12-4 to TRBJ1-2; perhaps TRBD1 as D (6 bases). The germline V and J ends were trimmed by 5 bases and 7 bases, with 11 bases remaining between them. The CDR3 has 12 residues. CDR3 coding DNA: TGTGCCAGCAGTCAACAGGGTAGTGGCTACACCTTC. Translated: CASSQQGSGYTF.